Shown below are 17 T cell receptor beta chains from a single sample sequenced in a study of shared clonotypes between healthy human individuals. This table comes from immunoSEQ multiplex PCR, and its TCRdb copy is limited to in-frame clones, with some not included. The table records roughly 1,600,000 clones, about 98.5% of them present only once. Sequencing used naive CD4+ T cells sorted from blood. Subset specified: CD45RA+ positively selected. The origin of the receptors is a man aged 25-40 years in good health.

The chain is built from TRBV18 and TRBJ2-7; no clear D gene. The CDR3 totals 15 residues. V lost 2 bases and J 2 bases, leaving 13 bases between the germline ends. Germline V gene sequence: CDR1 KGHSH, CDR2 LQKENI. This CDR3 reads CASSPVRGLPYEQYF. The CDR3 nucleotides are TGTGCCAGCTCACCAGTCCGCGGCCTCCCCTACGAGCAGTACTTC. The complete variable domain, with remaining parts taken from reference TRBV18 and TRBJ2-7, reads NAGVMQNPRHLVRRRGQEARLRCSPMKGHSHVYWYRQLPEEGLKFMVYLQKENIIDESGMPKERFSAEFPKEGPSILRIQQVVRGDSAAYFCASSPVRGLPYEQYFGPGTRLTVT.

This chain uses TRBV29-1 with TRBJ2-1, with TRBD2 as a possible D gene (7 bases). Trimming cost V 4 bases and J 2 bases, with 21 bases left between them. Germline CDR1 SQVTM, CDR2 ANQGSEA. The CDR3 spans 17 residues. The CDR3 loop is CSVVGGRVAGAYNEQFF. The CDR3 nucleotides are TGCAGCGTTGTGGGGGGGCGGGTAGCGGGTGCCTACAATGAGCAGTTCTTC.

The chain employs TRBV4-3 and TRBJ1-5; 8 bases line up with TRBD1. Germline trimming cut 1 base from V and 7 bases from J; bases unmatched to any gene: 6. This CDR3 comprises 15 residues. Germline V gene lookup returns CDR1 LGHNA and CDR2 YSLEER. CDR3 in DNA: TGCGCCAGCAGCCAAGGAACACAGGGGGTCCAGCCCCAGCATTTT. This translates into CASSQGTQGVQPQHF.

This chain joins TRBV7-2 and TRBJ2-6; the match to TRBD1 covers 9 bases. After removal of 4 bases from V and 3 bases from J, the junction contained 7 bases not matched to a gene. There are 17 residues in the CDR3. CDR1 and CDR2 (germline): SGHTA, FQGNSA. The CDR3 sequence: CASSSVTGGGGANVLTF. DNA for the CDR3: TGTGCCAGCAGCTCAGTCACAGGGGGCGGTGGGGCCAACGTCCTGACTTTC.

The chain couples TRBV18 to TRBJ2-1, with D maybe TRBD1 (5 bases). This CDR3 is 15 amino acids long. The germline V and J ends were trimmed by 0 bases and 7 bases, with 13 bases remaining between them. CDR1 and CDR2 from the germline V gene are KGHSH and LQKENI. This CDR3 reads CASSPPGNRLNEQFF. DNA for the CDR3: TGTGCCAGCTCACCACCGGGAAACAGGTTGAATGAGCAGTTCTTC. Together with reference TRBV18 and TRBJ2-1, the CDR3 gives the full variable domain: NAGVMQNPRHLVRRRGQEARLRCSPMKGHSHVYWYRQLPEEGLKFMVYLQKENIIDESGMPKERFSAEFPKEGPSILRIQQVVRGDSAAYFCASSPPGNRLNEQFFGPGTRLTVL.

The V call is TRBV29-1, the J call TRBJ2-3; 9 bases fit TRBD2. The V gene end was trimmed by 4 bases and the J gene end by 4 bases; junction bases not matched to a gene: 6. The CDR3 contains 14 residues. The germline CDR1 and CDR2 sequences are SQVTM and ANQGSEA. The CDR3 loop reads CSVAAGGRADTQYF. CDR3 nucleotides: TGCAGCGTTGCGGCGGGAGGGAGGGCAGATACGCAGTATTTT.

The CDR3 DNA reads as TGCAGCGTTGGGATGGGGAGGGACGAGCAGTACTTC. Translating it yields CSVGMGRDEQYF. The chain has TRBV29-1 and TRBJ2-7; 7 positions match TRBD2. The CDR3 totals 12 residues. After removal of 4 bases from V and 5 bases from J, the junction contained 5 bases not matched to a gene. CDR1 and CDR2 (germline): SQVTM, ANQGSEA.

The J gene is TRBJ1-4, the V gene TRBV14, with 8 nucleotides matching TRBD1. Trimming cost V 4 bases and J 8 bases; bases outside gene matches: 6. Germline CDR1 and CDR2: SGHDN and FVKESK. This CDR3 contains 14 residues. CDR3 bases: TGTGCCAGCAGCCCGACAGGGGTTCGGGAAAAACTGTTTTTT. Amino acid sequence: CASSPTGVREKLFF. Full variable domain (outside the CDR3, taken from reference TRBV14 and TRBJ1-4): EAGVTQFPSHSVIEKGQTVTLRCDPISGHDNLYWYRRVMGKEIKFLLHFVKESKQDESGMPNNRFLAERTGGTYSTLKVQPAELEDSGVYFCASSPTGVREKLFFGSGTQLSVL.

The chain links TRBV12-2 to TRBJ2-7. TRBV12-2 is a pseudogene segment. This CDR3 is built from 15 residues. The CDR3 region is CASRLDSIRANEQYF. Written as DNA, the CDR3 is TGTGCAAGTCGCTTAGATAGCATTCGGGCCAACGAGCAGTACTTC.

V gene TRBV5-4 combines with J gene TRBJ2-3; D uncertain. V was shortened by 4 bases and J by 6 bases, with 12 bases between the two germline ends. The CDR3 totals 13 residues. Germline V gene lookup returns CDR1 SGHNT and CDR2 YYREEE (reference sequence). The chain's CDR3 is CASSRSFGDTQYF. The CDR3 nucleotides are TGTGCCAGCAGCCGTAGTTTCGGCGATACGCAGTATTTT.

The CDR3 reads CASSPSRTSPITDTQYF. The CDR3 nucleotides read TGTGCCAGCTCACCGTCTCGGACGAGTCCAATCACAGATACGCAGTATTTT. The chain carries TRBV18 and TRBJ2-3; unclear D gene. The V gene lost 3 bases and the J gene lost 2 bases, with 18 bases spanning the gap. Germline V gives CDR1 KGHSH, CDR2 LQKENI. The CDR3 is made up of 17 amino acids.

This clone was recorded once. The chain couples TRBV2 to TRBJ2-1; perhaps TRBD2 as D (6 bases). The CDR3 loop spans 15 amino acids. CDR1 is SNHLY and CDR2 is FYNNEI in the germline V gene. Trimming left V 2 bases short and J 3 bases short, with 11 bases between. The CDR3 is CASSESRRDYNEQFF. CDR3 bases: TGTGCCAGCAGTGAATCGCGGCGGGACTACAATGAGCAGTTCTTC. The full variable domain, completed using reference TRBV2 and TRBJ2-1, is EPEVTQTPSHQVTQMGQEVILRCVPISNHLYFYWYRQILGQKVEFLVSFYNNEISEKSEIFDDQFSVERPDGSNFTLKIRSTKLEDSAMYFCASSESRRDYNEQFFGPGTRLTVL.

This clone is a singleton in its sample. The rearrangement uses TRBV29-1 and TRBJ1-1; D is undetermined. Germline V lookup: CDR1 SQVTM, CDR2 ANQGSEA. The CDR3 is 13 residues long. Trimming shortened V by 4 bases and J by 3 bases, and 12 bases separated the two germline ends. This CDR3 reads CSVGWGGDTEAFF. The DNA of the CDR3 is TGCAGCGTTGGTTGGGGTGGGGACACTGAAGCTTTCTTT. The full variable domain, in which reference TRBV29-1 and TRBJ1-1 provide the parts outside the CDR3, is SAVISQKPSRDICQRGTSLTIQCQVDSQVTMMFWYRQQPGQSLTLIATANQGSEATYESGFVIDKFPISRPNLTFSTLTVSNMSPEDSSIYLCSVGWGGDTEAFFGQGTRLTVV.

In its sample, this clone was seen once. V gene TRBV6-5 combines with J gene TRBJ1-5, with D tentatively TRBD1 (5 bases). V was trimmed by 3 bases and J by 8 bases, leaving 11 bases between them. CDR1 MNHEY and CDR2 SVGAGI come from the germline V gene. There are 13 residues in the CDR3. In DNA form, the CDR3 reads TGTGCCAGCAGTTATGGGGGTTTGGAGCCCCAGCATTTT. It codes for CASSYGGLEPQHF.

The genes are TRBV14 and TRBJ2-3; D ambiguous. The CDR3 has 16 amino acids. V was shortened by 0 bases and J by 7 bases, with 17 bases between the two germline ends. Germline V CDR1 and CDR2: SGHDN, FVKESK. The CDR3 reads CASSQDQWRYSNTQYF. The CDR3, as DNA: TGTGCCAGCAGCCAAGATCAGTGGAGATACTCGAATACGCAGTATTTT. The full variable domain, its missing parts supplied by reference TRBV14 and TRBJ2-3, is EAGVTQFPSHSVIEKGQTVTLRCDPISGHDNLYWYRRVMGKEIKFLLHFVKESKQDESGMPNNRFLAERTGGTYSTLKVQPAELEDSGVYFCASSQDQWRYSNTQYFGPGTRLTVL.

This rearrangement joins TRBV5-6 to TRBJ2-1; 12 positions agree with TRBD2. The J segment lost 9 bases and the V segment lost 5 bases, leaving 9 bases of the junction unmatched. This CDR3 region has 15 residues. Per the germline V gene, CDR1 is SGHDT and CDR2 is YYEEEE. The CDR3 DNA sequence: TGTGCCAGCAGACTAGCGGGAGGTTCATTGGGTGAGCAGTTCTTC. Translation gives CASRLAGGSLGEQFF.

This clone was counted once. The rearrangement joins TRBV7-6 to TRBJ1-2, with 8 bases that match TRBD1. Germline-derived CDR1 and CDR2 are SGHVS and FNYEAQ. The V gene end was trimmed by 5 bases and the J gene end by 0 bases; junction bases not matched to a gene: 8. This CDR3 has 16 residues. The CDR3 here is CASSPTGTGPNYGYTF. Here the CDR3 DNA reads TGTGCCAGCAGCCCAACCGGGACAGGACCTAACTATGGCTACACCTTC.